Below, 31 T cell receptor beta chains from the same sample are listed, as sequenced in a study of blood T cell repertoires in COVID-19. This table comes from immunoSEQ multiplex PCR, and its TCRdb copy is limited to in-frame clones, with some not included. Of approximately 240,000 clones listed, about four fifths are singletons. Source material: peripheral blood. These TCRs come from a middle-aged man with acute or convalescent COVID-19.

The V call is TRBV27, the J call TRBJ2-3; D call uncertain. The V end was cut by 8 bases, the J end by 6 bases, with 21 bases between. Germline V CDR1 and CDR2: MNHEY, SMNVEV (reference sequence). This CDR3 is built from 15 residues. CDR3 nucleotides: TGTGCCAGCCTTAGAGACTCCGGTAATCGTGATACGCAGTATTTT. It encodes CASLRDSGNRDTQYF.

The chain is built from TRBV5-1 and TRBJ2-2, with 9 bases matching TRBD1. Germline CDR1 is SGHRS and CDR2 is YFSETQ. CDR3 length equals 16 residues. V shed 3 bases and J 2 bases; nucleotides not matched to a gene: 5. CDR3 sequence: CASSYRDRANTGELFF. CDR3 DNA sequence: TGCGCCAGCAGCTACCGGGACAGGGCAAACACCGGGGAGCTGTTTTTT.

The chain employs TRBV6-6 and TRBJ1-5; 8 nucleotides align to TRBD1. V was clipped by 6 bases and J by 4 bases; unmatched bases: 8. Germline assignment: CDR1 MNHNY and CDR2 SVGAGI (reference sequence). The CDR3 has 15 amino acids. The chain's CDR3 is CASRYGQGRNQPQHF. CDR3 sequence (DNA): TGTGCCAGCAGATACGGACAGGGAAGGAATCAGCCCCAGCATTTT.

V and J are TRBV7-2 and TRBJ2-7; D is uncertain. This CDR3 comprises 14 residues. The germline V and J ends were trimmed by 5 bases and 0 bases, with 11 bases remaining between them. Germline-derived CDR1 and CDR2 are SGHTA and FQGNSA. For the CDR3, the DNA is TGTGCCAGCAGCCCTAGTCCCCGCTCCTACGAGCAGTACTTC. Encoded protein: CASSPSPRSYEQYF.

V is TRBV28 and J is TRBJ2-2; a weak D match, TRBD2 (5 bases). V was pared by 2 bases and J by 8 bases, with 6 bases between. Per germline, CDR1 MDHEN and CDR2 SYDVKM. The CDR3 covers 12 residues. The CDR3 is CASSLRTGELFF. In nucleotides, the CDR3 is TGTGCCAGCAGTTTAAGGACTGGGGAGCTGTTTTTT.

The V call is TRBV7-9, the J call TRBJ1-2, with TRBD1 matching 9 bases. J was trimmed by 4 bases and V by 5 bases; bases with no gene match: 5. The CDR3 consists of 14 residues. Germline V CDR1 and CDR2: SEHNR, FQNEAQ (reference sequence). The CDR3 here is CASSPATGGYGYTF. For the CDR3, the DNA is TGTGCCAGCAGCCCGGCGACAGGGGGCTATGGCTACACCTTC.

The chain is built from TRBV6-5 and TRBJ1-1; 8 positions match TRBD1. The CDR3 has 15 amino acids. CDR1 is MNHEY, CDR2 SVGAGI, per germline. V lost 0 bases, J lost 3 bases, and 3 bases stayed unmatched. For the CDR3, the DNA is TGTGCCAGCAGTTACTCGCAGGGGGCGGACACTGAAGCTTTCTTT. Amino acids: CASSYSQGADTEAFF.

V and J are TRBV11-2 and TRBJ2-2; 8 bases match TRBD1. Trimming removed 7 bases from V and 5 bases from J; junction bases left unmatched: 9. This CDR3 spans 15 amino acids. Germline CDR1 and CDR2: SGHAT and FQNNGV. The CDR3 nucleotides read TGTGCCAGCACCATCACAGGGGGTGTTACCGGGGAGCTGTTTTTT. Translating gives CASTITGGVTGELFF.

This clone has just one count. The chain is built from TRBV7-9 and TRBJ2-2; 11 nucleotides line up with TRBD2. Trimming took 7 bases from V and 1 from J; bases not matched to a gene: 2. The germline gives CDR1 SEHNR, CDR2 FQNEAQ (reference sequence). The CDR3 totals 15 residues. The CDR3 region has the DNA TGTGCCAGCAACGGACTAGCGGGGAACACCGGGGAGCTGTTTTTT. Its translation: CASNGLAGNTGELFF.

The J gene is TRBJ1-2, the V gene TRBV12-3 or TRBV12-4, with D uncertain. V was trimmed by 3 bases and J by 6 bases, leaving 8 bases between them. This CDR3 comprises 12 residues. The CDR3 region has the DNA TGTGCCAGCAGTTTCATGAGCCATGGCTACACCTTC. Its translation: CASSFMSHGYTF.

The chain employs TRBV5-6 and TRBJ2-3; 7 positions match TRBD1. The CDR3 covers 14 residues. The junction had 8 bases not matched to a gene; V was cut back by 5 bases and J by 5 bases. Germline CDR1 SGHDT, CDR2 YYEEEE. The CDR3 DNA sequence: TGTGCCAGCAGTGACAGGGATGGGGAAGATACGCAGTATTTT. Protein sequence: CASSDRDGEDTQYF.

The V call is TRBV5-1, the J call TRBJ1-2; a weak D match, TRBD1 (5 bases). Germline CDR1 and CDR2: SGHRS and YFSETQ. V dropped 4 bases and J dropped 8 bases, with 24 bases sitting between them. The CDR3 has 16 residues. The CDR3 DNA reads TGCGCCAGCAGCAATAAACCGGCGGGACCCAAAGAGGGCTACACCTTC. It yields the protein CASSNKPAGPKEGYTF. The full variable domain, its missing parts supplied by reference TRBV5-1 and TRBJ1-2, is KAGVTQTPRYLIKTRGQQVTLSCSPISGHRSVSWYQQTPGQGLQFLFEYFSETQRNKGNFPGRFSGRQFSNSRSEMNVSTLELGDSALYLCASSNKPAGPKEGYTFGSGTRLTVV.

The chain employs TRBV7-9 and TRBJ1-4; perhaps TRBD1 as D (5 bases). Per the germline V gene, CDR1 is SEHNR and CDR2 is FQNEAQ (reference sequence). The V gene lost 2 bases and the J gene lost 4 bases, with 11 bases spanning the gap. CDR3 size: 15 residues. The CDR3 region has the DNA TGTGCCAGCAGCTTACGGGGGGAGGTTAATGAAAAACTGTTTTTT. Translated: CASSLRGEVNEKLFF.

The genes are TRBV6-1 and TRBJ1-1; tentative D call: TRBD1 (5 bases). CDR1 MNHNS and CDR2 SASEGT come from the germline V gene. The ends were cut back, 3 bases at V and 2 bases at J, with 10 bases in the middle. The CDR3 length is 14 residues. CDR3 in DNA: TGTGCCAGCAGTGACCAAGGGGTTAACACTGAAGCTTTCTTT. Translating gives CASSDQGVNTEAFF.

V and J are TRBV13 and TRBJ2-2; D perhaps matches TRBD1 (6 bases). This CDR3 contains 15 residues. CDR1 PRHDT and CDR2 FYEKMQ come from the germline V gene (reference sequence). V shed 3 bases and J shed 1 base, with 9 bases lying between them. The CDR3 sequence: CASSFLRGNTGELFF. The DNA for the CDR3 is TGTGCCAGCAGCTTTCTCAGGGGGAACACCGGGGAGCTGTTTTTT. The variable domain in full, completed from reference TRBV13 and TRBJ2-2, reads AAGVIQSPRHLIKEKRETATLKCYPIPRHDTVYWYQQGPGQDPQFLISFYEKMQSDKGSIPDRFSAQQFSDYHSELNMSSLELGDSALYFCASSFLRGNTGELFFGEGSRLTVL.

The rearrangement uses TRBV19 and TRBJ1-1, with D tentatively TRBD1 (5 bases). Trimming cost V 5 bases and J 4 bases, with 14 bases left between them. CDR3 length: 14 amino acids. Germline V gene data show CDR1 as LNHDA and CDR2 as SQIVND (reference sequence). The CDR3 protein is CASSYTREFTEAFF. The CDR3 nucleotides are TGTGCCAGTAGTTACACCAGGGAATTCACTGAAGCTTTCTTT.

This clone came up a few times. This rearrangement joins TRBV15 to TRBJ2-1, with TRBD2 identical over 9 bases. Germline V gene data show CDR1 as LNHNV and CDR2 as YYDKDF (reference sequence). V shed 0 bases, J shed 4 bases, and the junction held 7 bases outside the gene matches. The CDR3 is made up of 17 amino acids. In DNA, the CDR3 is TGTGCCACCAGCAGAGATTGGGCTAGCGGGGCTTACAATGAGCAGTTCTTC. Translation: CATSRDWASGAYNEQFF.

The CDR3 DNA follows: TGCGCCAGCAGTCTTAGCGGGGGGGCCGGGTCCTACAATGAGCAGTTCTTC. Its protein is CASSLSGGAGSYNEQFF. The V call is TRBV10-1, the J call TRBJ2-1; 11 nucleotides match TRBD2. CDR1 is WNHNN, CDR2 SYGVQD, per germline (reference sequence). The J segment lost 1 base and the V segment lost 5 bases, leaving 7 bases of the junction unmatched. There are 17 residues in the CDR3.

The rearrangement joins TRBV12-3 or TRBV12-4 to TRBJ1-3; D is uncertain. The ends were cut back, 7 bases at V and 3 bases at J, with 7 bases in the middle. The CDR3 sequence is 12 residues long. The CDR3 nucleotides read TGTGCCAGCACACGGGTTGGAAACACCATATATTTT. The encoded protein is CASTRVGNTIYF.

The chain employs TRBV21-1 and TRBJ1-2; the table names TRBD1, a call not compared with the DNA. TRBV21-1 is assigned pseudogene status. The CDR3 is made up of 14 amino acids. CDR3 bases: TGTGCCACTCCAACCCCCCAGGATAACTATGGCTACACCTTC. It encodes CATPTPQDNYGYTF.

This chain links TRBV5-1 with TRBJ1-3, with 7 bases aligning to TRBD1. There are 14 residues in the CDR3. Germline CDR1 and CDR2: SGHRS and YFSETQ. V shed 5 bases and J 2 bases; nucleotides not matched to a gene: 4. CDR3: CASSNDRAGNTIYF. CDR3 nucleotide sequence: TGCGCCAGCAGTAATGACAGGGCTGGAAACACCATATATTTT.

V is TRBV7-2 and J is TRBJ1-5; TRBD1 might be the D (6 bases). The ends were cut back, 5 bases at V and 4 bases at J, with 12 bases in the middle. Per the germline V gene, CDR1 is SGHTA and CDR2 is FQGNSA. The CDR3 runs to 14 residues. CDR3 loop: CASSLTTGNQPQHF. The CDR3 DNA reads TGTGCCAGCAGCCTAACAACAGGGAATCAGCCCCAGCATTTT.

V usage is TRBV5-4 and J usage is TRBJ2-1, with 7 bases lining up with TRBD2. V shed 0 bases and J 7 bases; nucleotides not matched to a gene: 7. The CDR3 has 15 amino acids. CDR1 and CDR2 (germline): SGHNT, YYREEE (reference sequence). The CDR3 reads CASSLGSGIVNEQFF. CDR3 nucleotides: TGTGCCAGCAGCTTGGGCAGCGGGATTGTGAATGAGCAGTTCTTC.

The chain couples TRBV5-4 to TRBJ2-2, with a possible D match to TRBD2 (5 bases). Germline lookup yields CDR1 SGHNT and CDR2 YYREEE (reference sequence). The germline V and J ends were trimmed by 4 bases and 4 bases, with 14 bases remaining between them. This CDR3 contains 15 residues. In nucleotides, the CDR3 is TGTGCCAGCAGCATGAGCGGCCTGGGCACCGGGGAGCTGTTTTTT. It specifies CASSMSGLGTGELFF.

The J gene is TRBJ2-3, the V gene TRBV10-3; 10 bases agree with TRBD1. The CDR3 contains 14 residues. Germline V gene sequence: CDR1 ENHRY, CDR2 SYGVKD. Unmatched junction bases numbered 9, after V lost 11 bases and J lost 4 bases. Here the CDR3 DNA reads TGTGCCGTAACCGGGACAGGGGACCCAGATACGCAGTATTTT. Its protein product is CAVTGTGDPDTQYF.

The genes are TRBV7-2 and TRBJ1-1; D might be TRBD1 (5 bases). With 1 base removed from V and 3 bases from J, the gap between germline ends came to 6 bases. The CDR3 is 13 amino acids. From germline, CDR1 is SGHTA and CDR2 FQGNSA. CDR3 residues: CASSLVRDTEAFF. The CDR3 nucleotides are TGTGCCAGCAGCTTAGTCAGGGACACTGAAGCTTTCTTT. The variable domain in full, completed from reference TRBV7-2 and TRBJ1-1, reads GAGVSQSPSNKVTEKGKDVELRCDPISGHTALYWYRQSLGQGLEFLIYFQGNSAPDKSGLPSDRFSAERTGGSVSTLTIQRTQQEDSAVYLCASSLVRDTEAFFGQGTRLTVV.

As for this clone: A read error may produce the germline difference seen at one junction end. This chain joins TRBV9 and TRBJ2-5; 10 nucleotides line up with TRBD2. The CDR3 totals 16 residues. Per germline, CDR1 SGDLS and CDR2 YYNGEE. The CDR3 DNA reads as TGTGCCAGCAGCGTATATCCTAGCGGGGGCCAAGGGACCCAGTACTTC. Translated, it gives CASSVYPSGGQGTQYF. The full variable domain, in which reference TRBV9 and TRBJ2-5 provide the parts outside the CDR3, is DSGVTQTPKHLITATGQRVTLRCSPRSGDLSVYWYQQSLDQGLQFLIQYYNGEERAKGNILERFSAQQFPDLHSELNLSSLELGDSALYFCASSVYPSGGQGTQYFGPGTRLLVL.

The CDR3 nucleotides read TGTGCCAGCAGCCTCAATCGGGTTGAGCAGTTCTTC. Amino acids: CASSLNRVEQFF. The chain employs TRBV5-6 and TRBJ2-1; the D is unclear. The CDR3 has 12 residues. The germline V gene encodes CDR1 SGHDT and CDR2 YYEEEE. Trimming pared 4 bases from V and 9 bases from J, leaving 11 bases between.

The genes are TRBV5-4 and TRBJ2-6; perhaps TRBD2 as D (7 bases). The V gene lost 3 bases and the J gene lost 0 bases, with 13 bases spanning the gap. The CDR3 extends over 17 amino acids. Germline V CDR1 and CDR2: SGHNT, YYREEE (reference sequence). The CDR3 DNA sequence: TGTGCCAGCAGCTGGGGAGGGGGAAACTCTGGGGCCAACGTCCTGACTTTC. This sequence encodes CASSWGGGNSGANVLTF.

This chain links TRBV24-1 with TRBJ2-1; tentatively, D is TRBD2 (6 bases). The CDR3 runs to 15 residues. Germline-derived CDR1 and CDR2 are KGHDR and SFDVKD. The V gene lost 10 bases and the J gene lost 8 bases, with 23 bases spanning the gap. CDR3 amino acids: CATSATYNSGDEQFF. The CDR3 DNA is TGTGCCACGAGCGCAACCTATAATAGCGGCGATGAGCAGTTCTTC.

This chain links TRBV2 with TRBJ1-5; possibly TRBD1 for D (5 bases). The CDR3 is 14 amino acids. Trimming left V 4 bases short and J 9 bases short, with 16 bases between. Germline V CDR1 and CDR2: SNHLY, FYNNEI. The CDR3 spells CASSVLVGAAPQHF. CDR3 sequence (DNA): TGTGCCAGCAGTGTTTTGGTAGGGGCCGCGCCCCAGCATTTT. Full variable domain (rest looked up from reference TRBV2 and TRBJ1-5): EPEVTQTPSHQVTQMGQEVILRCVPISNHLYFYWYRQILGQKVEFLVSFYNNEISEKSEIFDDQFSVERPDGSNFTLKIRSTKLEDSAMYFCASSVLVGAAPQHFGDGTRLSIL.